This T cell receptor (beta chain) emerged from a study of T cell changes during pregnancy in multiple sclerosis. CDR1 and CDR2 from the germline V gene are SEHNR and FQNEAQ (reference sequence). The CDR3 spans 15 residues. With 6 bases clipped from V and 0 bases from J, the junction kept 6 bases outside the gene matches. Clones were read by immunoSEQ multiplex PCR, and TCRdb kept only the in-frame ones, dropping some. The sample holds 70,000 to 95,000 clones, approximately 94% seen once. The receptor comes from a female donor with multiple sclerosis, enrolled in a pregnancy study. V gene TRBV7-9 combines with J gene TRBJ2-7; 9 bases match TRBD1. The sample in question was peripheral blood, obtained in the third trimester of pregnancy. CDR3 in amino acids: CASRLGQGGSYEQYF. The CDR3 DNA reads TGTGCCAGCAGGTTGGGACAGGGAGGCTCCTACGAGCAGTACTTC.